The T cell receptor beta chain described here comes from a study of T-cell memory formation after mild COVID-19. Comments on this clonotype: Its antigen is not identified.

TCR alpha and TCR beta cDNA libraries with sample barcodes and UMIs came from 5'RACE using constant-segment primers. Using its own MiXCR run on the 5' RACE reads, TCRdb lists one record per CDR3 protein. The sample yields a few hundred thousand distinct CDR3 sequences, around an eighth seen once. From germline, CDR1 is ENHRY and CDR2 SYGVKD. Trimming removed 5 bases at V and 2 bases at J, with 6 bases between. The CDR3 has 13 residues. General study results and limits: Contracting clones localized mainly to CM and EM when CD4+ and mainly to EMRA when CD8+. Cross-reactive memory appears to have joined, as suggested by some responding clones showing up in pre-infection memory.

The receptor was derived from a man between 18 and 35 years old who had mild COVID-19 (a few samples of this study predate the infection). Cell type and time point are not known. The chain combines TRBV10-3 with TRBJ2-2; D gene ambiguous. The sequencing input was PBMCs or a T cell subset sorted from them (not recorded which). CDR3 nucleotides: TGTGCCATCAGTCCAGCTAACACCGGGGAGCTGTTTTTT. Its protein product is CAISPANTGELFF.